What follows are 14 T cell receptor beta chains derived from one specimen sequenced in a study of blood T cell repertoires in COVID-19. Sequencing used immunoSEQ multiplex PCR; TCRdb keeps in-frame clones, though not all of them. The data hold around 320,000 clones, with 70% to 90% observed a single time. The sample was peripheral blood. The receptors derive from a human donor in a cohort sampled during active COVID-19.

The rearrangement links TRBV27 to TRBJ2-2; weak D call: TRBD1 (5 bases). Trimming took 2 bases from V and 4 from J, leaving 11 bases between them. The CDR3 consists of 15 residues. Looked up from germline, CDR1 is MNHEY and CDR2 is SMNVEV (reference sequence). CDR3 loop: CASSLSQGSTGELFF. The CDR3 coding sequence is TGTGCCAGCAGTTTAAGCCAGGGTAGCACCGGGGAGCTGTTTTTT.

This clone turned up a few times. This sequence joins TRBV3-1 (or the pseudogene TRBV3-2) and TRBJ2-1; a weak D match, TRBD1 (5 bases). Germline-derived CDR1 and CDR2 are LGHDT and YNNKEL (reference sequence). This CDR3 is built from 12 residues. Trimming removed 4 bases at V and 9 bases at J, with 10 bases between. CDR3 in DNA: TGTGCCAGCAGCCTCAACCAGGGTGAGCAGTTCTTC. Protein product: CASSLNQGEQFF.

CDR3 amino acids: CAWSRGEAEAFF. CDR3 DNA: TGTGCCTGGAGTAGAGGGGAGGCTGAAGCTTTCTTT. The genes are TRBV30 and TRBJ1-1, with a weak D call TRBD1 (5 bases). The CDR3 has 12 amino acids. Trimming took off 2 bases at V and 6 bases at J, with 10 bases between the two ends. CDR1 and CDR2 from the germline V gene are GTSNPN and SVGIG (reference sequence).

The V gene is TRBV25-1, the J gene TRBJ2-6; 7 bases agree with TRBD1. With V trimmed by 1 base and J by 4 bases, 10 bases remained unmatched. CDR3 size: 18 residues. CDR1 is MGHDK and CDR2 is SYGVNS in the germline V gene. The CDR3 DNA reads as TGTGCCAGCAGTGAATTTGACAGGGTGCTTGGAGGGGCCAACGTCCTGACTTTC. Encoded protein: CASSEFDRVLGGANVLTF.

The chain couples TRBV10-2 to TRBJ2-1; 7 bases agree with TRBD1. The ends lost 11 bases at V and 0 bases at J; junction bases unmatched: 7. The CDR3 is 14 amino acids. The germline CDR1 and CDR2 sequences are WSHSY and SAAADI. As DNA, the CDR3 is TGCGCCGCAAGGGGGCCGAGCTCCTACAATGAGCAGTTCTTC. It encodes CAARGPSSYNEQFF.

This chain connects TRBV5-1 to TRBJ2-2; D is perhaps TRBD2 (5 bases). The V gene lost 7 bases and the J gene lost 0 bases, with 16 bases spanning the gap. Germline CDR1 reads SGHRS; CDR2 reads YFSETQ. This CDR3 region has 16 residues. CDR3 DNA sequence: TGCGCCAGCGGTTTCTTTAGCGCCGCGAACACCGGGGAGCTGTTTTTT. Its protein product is CASGFFSAANTGELFF.

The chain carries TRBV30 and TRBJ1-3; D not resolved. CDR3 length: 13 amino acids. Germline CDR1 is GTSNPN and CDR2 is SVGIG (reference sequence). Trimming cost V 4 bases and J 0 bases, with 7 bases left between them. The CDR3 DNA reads TGTGCCTGGACGGCGGTCTCTGGAAACACCATATATTTT. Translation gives CAWTAVSGNTIYF.

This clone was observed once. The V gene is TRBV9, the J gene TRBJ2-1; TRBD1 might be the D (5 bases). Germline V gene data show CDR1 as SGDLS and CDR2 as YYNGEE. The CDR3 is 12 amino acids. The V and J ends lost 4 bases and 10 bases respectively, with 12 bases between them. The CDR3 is CASSPQGDEQFF. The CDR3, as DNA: TGTGCCAGCAGCCCGCAGGGCGACGAGCAGTTCTTC.

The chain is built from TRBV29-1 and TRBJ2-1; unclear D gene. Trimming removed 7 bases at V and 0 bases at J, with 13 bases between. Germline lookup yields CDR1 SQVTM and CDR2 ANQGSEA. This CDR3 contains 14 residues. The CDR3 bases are TGCAGCGCCCTACTACCGAGCTCCTACAATGAGCAGTTCTTC. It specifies CSALLPSSYNEQFF.

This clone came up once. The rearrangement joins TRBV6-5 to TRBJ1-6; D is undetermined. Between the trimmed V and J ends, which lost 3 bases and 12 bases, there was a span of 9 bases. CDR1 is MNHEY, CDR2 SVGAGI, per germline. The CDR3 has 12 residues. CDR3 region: CASSYYREPLHF. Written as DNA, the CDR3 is TGTGCCAGCAGTTATTACAGAGAACCCCTCCACTTT.

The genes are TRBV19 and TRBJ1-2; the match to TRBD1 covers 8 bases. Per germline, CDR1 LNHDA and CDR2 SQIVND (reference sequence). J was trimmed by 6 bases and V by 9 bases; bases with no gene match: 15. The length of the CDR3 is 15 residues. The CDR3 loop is CASGIDRGRSHGYTF. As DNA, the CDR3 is TGTGCCAGCGGTATCGACAGGGGTAGATCTCATGGCTACACCTTC. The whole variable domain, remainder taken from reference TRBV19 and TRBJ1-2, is DGGITQSPKYLFRKEGQNVTLSCEQNLNHDAMYWYRQDPGQGLRLIYYSQIVNDFQKGDIAEGYSVSREKKESFPLTVTSAQKNPTAFYLCASGIDRGRSHGYTFGSGTRLTVV.

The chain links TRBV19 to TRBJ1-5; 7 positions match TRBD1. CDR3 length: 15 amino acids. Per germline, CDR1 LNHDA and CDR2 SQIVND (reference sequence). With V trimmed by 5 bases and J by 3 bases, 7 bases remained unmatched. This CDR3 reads CASSGRTGDNQPQHF. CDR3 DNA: TGTGCCAGTAGTGGTCGAACAGGGGACAATCAGCCCCAGCATTTT. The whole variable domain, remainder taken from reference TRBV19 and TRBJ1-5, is DGGITQSPKYLFRKEGQNVTLSCEQNLNHDAMYWYRQDPGQGLRLIYYSQIVNDFQKGDIAEGYSVSREKKESFPLTVTSAQKNPTAFYLCASSGRTGDNQPQHFGDGTRLSIL.

The chain's CDR3 is CASSFGTGNYEQYF. The CDR3 region has the DNA TGTGCCAGCAGCTTCGGGACAGGCAACTACGAGCAGTACTTC. This rearrangement joins TRBV5-6 to TRBJ2-7, with TRBD1 identical over 8 bases. The CDR3 is 14 residues long. With V trimmed by 2 bases and J by 3 bases, 4 bases remained unmatched. The germline V gene has CDR1 SGHDT and CDR2 YYEEEE.

In nucleotides, the CDR3 is TGCGCCAGCAGCTCGCCGGGACAAGAAACCTATGGCTACACCTTC. Translating gives CASSSPGQETYGYTF. The gene calls are TRBV4-1 and TRBJ1-2, with a possible D match to TRBD1 (6 bases). V shed 5 bases and J shed 4 bases, with 17 bases lying between them. This CDR3 contains 15 residues. CDR1 and CDR2 (germline): MGHRA, YSYEKL.